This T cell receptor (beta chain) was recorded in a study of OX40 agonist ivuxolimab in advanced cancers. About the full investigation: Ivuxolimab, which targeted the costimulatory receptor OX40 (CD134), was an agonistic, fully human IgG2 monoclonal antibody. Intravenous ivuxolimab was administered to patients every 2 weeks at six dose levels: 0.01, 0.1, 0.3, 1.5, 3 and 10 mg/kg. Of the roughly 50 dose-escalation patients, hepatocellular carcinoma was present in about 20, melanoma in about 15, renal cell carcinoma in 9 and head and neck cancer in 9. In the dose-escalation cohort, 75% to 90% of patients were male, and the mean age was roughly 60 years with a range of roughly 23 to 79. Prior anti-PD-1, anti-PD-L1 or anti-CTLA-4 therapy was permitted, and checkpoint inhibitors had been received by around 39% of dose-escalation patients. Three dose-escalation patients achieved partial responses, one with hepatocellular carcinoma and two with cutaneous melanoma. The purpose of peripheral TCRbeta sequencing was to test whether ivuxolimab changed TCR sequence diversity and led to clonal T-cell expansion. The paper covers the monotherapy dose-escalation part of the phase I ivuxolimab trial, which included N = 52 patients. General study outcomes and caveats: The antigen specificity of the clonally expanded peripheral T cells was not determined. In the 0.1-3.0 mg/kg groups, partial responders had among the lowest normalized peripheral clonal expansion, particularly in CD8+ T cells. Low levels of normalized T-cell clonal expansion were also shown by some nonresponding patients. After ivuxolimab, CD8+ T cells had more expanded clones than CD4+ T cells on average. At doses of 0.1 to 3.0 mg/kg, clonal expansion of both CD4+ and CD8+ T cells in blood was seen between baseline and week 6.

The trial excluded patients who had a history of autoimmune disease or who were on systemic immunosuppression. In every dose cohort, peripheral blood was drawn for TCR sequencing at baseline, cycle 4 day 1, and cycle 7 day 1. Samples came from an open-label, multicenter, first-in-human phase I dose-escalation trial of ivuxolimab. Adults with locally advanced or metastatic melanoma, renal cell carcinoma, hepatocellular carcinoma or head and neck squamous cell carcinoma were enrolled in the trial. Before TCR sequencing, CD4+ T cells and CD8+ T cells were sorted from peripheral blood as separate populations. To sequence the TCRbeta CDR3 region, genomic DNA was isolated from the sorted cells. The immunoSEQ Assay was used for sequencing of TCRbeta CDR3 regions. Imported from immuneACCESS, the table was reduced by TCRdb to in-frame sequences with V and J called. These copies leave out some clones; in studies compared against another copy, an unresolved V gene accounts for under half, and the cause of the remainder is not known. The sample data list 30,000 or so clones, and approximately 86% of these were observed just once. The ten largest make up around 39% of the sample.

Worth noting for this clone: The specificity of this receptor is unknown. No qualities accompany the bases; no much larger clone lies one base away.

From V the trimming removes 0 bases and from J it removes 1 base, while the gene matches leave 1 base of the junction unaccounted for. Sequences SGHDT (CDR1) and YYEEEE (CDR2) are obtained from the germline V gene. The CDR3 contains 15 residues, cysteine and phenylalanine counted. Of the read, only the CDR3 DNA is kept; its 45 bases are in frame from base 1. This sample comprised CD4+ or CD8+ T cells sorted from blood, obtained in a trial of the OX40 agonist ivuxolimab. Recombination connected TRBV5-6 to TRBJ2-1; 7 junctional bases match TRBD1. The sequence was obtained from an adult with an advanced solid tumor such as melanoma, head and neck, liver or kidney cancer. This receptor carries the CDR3 CASSLGDSSYNEQFF. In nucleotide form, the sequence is TGTGCCAGCAGCTTGGGGGACAGTTCCTACAATGAGCAGTTCTTC. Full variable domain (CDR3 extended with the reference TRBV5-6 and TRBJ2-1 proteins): DAGVTQSPTHLIKTRGQQVTLRCSPKSGHDTVSWYQQALGQGPQFIFQYYEEEERQRGNFPDRFSGHQFPNYSSELNVNALLLGDSALYLCASSLGDSSYNEQFFGPGTRLTVL.